Listed here is a single T cell receptor (beta chain). Per the original methods: Reference gene primer amplification yielded estimated nucleated cell counts. This table comes from immunoSEQ multiplex PCR, and its TCRdb copy is limited to in-frame clones, with some not included. Clone size and V and J calls were adopted from that table, with D and trimming inferred from the DNA. Counted here are about 160,000 clones, roughly nine tenths occurring once; the ten biggest clones make up under 5%. This sample was taken from a study of blood T cell repertoires in COVID-19. Study-wide context: The United States, Italy and Spain supplied acute and convalescent COVID-19 samples. In each case, the material was cDNA or gDNA derived from T cells, B-cell-depleted T cells, or PBMCs.

The length of the CDR3 is 13 residues. Germline CDR1 MNHEY, CDR2 SVGEGT. With 0 bases removed from V and 8 bases from J, the gap between germline ends came to 9 bases. The material sequenced was peripheral blood. The V and J genes are TRBV6-2 or TRBV6-3 and TRBJ2-3; a possible D gene is TRBD2 (6 bases). This receptor was taken from a woman between 65 and 79 years old with acute or convalescent COVID-19. In nucleotides, the CDR3 is TGTGCCAGCAGTTACTCGATGCGGGGTACGCAGTATTTT. As protein: CASSYSMRGTQYF.